This T cell receptor delta chain stems from a study of gamma-delta chains in newborns, infants, children. Study information: Innate gammadelta T cells reportedly expand polyclonally right after birth, driven by microbial exposure, per the title.

In its sample, this clone ranks as medium-sized (0.01 to 0.1%). The same CDR3 arises from other DNA sequences in this sample as well. TCRdb re-called the reads using CATT. The sample yields about 3,300 delta-chain clones, roughly 50% seen once. The J segment lost 0 bases and the V segment lost 1 base, leaving 5 bases of the junction unmatched. Germline CDR1 GEAIGNYY, CDR2 EKD. This CDR3 is 18 amino acids long. V and J are TRDV2 and TRDJ3, with 7 bases fitting TRDD3. This receptor was obtained from a child who received the measles vaccine. What was sequenced was blood. DNA of the CDR3: TGTGCCTGTGACACTGGGGGAGCCAGCTCCTGGGACACCCGACAGATGTTTTTC. Encoded protein: CACDTGGASSWDTRQMFF.